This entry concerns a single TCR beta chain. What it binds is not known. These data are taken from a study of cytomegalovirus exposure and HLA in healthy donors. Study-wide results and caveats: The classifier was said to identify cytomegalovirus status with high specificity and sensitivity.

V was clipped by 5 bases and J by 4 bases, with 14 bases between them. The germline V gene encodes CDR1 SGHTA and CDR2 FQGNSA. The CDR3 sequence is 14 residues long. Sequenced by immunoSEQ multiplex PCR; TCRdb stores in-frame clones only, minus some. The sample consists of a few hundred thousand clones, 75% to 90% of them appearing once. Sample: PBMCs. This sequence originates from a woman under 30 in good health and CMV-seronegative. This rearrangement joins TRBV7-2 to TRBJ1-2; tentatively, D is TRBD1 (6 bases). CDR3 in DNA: TGTGCCAGCAGCCCCTATCAGGGGAGCTATGGCTACACCTTC. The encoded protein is CASSPYQGSYGYTF.